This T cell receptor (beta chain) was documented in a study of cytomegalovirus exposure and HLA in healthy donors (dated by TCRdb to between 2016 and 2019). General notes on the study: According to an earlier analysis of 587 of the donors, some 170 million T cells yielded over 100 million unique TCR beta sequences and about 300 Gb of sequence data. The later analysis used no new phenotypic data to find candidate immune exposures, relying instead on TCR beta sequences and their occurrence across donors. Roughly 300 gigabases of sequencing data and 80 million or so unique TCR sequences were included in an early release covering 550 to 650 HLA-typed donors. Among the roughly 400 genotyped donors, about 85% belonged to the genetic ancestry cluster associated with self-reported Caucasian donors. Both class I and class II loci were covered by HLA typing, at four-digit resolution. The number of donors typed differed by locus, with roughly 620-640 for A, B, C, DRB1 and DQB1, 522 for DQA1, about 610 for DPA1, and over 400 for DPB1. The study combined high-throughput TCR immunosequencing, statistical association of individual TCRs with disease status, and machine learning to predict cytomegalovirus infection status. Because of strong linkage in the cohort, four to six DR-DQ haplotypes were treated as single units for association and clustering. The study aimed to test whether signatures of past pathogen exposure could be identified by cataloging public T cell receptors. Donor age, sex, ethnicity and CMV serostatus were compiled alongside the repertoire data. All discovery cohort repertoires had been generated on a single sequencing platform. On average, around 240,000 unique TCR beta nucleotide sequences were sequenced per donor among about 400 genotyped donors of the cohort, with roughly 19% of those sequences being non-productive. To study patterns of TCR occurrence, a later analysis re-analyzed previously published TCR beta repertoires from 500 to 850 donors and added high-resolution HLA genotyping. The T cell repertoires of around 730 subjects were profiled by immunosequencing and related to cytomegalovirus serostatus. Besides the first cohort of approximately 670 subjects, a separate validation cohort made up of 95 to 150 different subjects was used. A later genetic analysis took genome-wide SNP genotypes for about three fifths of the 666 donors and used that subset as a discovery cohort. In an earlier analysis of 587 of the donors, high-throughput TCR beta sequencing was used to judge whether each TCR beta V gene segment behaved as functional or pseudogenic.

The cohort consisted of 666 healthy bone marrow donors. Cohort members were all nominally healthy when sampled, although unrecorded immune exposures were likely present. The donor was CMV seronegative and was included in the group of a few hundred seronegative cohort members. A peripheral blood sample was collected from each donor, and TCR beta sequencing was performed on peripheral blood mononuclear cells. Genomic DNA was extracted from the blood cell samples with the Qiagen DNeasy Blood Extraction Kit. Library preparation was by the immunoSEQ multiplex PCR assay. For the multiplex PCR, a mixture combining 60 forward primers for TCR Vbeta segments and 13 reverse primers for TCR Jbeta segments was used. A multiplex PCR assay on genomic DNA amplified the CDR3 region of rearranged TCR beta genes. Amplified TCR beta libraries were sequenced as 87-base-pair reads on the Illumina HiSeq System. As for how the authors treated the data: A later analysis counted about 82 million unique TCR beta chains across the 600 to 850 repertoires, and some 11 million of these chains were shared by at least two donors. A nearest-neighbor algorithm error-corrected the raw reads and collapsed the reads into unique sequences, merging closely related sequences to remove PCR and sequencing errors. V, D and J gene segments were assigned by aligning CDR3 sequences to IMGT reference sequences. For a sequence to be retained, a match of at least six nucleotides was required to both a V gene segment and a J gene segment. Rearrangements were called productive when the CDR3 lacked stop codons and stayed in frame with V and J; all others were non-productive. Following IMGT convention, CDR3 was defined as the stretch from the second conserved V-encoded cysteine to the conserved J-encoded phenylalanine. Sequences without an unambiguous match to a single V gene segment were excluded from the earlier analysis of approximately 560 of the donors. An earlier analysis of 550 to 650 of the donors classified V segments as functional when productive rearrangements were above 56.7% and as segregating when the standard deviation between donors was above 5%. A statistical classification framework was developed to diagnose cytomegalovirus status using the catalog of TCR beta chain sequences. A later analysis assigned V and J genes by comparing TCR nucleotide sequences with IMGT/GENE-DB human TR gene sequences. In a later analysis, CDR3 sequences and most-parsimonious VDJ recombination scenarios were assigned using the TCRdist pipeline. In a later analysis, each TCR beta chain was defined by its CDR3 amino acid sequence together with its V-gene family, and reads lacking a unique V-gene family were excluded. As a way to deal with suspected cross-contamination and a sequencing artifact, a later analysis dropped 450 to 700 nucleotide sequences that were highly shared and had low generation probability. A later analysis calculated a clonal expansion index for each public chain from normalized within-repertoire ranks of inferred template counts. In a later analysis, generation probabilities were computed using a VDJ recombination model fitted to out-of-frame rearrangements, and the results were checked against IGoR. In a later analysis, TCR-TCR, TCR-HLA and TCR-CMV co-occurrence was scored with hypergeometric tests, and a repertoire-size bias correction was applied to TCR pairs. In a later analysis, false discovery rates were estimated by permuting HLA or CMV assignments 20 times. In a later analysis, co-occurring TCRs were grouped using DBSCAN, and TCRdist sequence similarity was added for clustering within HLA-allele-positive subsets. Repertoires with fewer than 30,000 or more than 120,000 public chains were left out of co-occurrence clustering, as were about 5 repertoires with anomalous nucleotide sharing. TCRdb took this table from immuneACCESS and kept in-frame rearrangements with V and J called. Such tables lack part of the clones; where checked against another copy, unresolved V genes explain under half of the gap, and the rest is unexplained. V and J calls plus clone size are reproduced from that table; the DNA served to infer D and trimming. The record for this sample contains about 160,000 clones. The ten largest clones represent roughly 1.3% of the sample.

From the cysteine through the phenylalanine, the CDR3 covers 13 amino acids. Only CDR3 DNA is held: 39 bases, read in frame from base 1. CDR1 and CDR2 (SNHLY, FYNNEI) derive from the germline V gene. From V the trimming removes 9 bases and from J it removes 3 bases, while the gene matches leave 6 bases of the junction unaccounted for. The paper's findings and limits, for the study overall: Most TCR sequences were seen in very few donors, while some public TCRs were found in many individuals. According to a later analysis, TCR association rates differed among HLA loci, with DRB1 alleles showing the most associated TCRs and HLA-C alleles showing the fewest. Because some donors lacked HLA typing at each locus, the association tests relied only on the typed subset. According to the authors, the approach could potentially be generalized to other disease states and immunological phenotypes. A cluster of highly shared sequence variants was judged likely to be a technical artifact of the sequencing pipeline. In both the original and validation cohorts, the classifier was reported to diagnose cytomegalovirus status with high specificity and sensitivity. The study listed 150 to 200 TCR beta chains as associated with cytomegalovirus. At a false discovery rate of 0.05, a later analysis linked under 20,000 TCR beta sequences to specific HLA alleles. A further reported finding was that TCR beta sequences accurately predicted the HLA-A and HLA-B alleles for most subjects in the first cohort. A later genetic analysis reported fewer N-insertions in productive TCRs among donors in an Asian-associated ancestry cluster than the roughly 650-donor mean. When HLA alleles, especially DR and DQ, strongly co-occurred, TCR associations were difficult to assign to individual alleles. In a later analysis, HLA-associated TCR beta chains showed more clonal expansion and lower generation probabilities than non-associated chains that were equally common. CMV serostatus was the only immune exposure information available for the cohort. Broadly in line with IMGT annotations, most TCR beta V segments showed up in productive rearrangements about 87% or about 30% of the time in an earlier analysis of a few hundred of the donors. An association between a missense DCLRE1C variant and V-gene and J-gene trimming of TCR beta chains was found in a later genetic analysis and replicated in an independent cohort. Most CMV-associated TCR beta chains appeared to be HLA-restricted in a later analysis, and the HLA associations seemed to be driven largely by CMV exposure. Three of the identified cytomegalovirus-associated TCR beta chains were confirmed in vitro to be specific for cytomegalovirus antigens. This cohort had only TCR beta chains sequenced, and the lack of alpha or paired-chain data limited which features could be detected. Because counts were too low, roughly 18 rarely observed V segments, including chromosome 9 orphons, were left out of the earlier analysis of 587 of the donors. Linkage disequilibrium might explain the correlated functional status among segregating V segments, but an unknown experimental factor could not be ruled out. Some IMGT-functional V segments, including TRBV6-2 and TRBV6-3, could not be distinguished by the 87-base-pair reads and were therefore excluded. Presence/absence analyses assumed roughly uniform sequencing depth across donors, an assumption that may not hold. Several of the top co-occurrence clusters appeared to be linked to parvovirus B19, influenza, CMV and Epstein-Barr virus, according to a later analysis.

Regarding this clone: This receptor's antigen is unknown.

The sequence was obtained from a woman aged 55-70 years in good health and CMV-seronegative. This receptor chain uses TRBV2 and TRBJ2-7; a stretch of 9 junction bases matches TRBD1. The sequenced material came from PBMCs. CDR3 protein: CASRDREGYEQYF. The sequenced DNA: TGTGCCAGTAGGGACAGGGAGGGCTACGAGCAGTACTTC.